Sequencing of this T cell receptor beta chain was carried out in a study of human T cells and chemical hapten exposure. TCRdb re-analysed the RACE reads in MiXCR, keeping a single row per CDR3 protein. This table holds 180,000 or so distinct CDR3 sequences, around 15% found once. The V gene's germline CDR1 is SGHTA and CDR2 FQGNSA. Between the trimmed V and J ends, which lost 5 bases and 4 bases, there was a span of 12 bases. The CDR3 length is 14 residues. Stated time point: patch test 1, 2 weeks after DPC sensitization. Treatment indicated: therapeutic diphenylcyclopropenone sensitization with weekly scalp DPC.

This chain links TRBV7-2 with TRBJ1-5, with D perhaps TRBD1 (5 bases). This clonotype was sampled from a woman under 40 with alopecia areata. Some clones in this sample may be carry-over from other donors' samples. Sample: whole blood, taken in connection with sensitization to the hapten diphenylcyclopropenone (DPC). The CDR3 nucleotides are TGTGCCAGCAGCCCCCGAGCAGGGAATCAGCCCCAGCATTTT. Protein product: CASSPRAGNQPQHF.